These 9 T cell receptor beta chains were all obtained from the same sample, sequenced in a study of cytomegalovirus exposure and HLA in healthy donors (dated by TCRdb to about 2017). Library creation used the immunoSEQ multiplex PCR assay. A mixture of 60 forward primers for TCR Vbeta segments and 13 reverse primers for TCR Jbeta segments was used in the multiplex PCR. TCRdb provides this immuneACCESS table in a form limited to in-frame rearrangements. Some clones are lacking; in checked studies, under half of them reflect an unresolved V gene, and why the rest are absent is not known. Present in this sample are over 100,000 clones, 79% of which were seen just once. The biggest ten clones account for about 3% of the sample. The specimen was PBMCs. The receptor set was obtained from a woman aged 18-29 years in good health and CMV-seropositive.

This chain connects TRBV19 to TRBJ2-1, with a weak D call TRBD2 (6 bases). The CDR3 sequence is 14 residues long. Germline V gene lookup returns CDR1 LNHDA and CDR2 SQIVND (reference sequence). V was pared by 5 bases and J by 4 bases, with 12 bases between. DNA for the CDR3: TGTGCCAGTAGTGGCGGGGATTTATACAATGAGCAGTTCTTC. It encodes CASSGGDLYNEQFF.

The chain links TRBV27 to TRBJ2-7; no clear D. The CDR3 spans 13 residues. Trimming left V 3 bases short and J 5 bases short, with 11 bases between. Germline values: CDR1 MNHEY, CDR2 SMNVEV (reference sequence). CDR3 sequence (DNA): TGTGCCAGCAGTTTCGAGCGCAGCCACGAGCAGTACTTC. Translation gives CASSFERSHEQYF.

Details on this clone: The junction departs from the called germline gene at one end, perhaps through a read error. The CDR3 sequence is CAISLGSFRTGTSYEQYF. The CDR3 nucleotides are TGTGCCATCAGTTTAGGTTCTTTCCGGACAGGGACGTCCTACGAGCAGTACTTC. The rearrangement uses TRBV27 and TRBJ2-7, with 8 bases fitting TRBD1. There are 18 residues in the CDR3. Germline lookup yields CDR1 MNHEY and CDR2 SMNVEV (reference sequence).

Concerning this clone: A junction boundary mismatches the germline segment, possibly from a read error. The chain carries TRBV7-9 and TRBJ2-3; 12 positions agree with TRBD2. The CDR3 is 18 residues long. Germline V gene lookup returns CDR1 SEHNR and CDR2 FQNEAQ (reference sequence). This chain's CDR3 is CSSSSRTSGTRGQDTQYF. CDR3 in DNA: TGTTCCAGCAGCTCGCGGACTAGCGGGACGAGGGGGCAAGATACGCAGTATTTT.

The V gene is TRBV5-1, the J gene TRBJ2-5, with D maybe TRBD2 (5 bases). Germline assignment: CDR1 SGHRS and CDR2 YFSETQ. The V end lost 0 bases, the J end lost 0 bases, and 9 bases lay between the germline ends. The CDR3 runs to 15 residues. The CDR3 is CASSLASGNQETQYF. CDR3 sequence (DNA): TGCGCCAGCAGCTTGGCTTCCGGGAACCAAGAGACCCAGTACTTC.

The gene calls are TRBV4-1 and TRBJ1-2; D perhaps matches TRBD1 (5 bases). The CDR3 extends over 15 amino acids. Per germline, CDR1 MGHRA and CDR2 YSYEKL. The germline V and J ends were trimmed by 2 bases and 0 bases, with 10 bases remaining between them. CDR3 sequence (DNA): TGCGCCAGCAGCCAAAAGACAGCATCTAACTATGGCTACACCTTC. Protein sequence: CASSQKTASNYGYTF.

The chain joins TRBV7-9 to TRBJ2-2; D is unclear. The CDR3 spans 12 residues. CDR1 and CDR2 from the germline V gene are SEHNR and FQNEAQ (reference sequence). V dropped 5 bases and J dropped 6 bases, with 7 bases sitting between them. The CDR3: CASSPLSGELFF. CDR3 in DNA: TGTGCCAGCAGCCCCCTTTCCGGGGAGCTGTTTTTT.

V is TRBV6-1 and J is TRBJ2-1; D is possibly TRBD1 (7 bases). The V and J ends lost 3 bases and 5 bases respectively, with 14 bases between them. The CDR3 is 15 residues long. Per germline, CDR1 MNHNS and CDR2 SASEGT. CDR3 DNA: TGTGCCAGCAGTGACCACCTCAGGGGGGACAATGAGCAGTTCTTC. Amino acids: CASSDHLRGDNEQFF.

CDR3 sequence: CASSLASGGSEQYF. CDR3 DNA sequence: TGTGCCAGCAGCTTAGCGTCGGGGGGATCCGAGCAGTACTTC. The chain joins TRBV7-9 to TRBJ2-7; 7 bases are a match to TRBD2. The CDR3 has 14 amino acids. Germline CDR1 reads SEHNR; CDR2 reads FQNEAQ (reference sequence). With 0 bases clipped from V and 6 bases from J, the junction kept 5 bases outside the gene matches. Full variable domain (rest looked up from reference TRBV7-9 and TRBJ2-7): DTGVSQNPRHKITKRGQNVTFRCDPISEHNRLYWYRQTLGQGPEFLTYFQNEAQLEKSRLLSDRFSAERPKGSFSTLEIQRTEQGDSAMYLCASSLASGGSEQYFGPGTRLTVT.